This passage covers 2 T cell receptor beta chains from one sample sequenced in a study of Ad26.COV2.S vaccination and SARS-CoV-2 variants. The sample's treatment: around 19 received Ad26.COV2.S at low or high dose, single or two shots; several received placebo; per-sample allocation not given. Sampling took place 63 days after the first vaccine or placebo injection. Clones were read by immunoSEQ multiplex PCR, and TCRdb kept only the in-frame ones, dropping some. The sample has 380,000 or so clones, around 88% seen once; the top ten hold around 5%. The sequencing here drew on peripheral blood, taken in a trial of Ad26.COV2.S vaccine versus placebo. These receptors were collected from a person aged 18-65 years who received the Ad26.COV2.S COVID-19 vaccine or a placebo.

The chain is built from TRBV27 and TRBJ1-5; D gene ambiguous. Germline V gene data show CDR1 as MNHEY and CDR2 as SMNVEV (reference sequence). The CDR3 contains 16 residues. The V end was cut by 1 base, the J end by 0 bases, with 10 bases between. As DNA, the CDR3 is TGTGCCAGCAGTTTATACAGTAAGGGTAGCAATCAGCCCCAGCATTTT. Its translation: CASSLYSKGSNQPQHF.

V and J are TRBV29-1 and TRBJ2-5, with a weak D call TRBD1 (5 bases). The CDR3 extends over 13 amino acids. In germline, CDR1 is SQVTM, CDR2 ANQGSEA. V gave up 1 base and J gave up 4 bases, with 10 bases separating them. CDR3 loop: CSVEGQGGETQYF. As DNA, the CDR3 is TGCAGCGTTGAAGGGCAGGGTGGAGAGACCCAGTACTTC. The whole variable domain, remainder taken from reference TRBV29-1 and TRBJ2-5, is SAVISQKPSRDICQRGTSLTIQCQVDSQVTMMFWYRQQPGQSLTLIATANQGSEATYESGFVIDKFPISRPNLTFSTLTVSNMSPEDSSIYLCSVEGQGGETQYFGPGTRLLVL.